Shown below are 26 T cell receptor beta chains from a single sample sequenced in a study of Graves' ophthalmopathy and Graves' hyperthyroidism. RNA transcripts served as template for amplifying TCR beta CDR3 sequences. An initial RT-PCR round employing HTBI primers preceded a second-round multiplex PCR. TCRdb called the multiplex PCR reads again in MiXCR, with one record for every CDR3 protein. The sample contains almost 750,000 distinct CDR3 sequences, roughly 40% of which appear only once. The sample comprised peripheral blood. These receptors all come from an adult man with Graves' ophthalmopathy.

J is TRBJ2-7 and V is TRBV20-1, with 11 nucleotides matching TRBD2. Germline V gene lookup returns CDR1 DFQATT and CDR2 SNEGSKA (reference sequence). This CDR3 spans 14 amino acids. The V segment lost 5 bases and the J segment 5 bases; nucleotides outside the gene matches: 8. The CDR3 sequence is CSAATSGSNNEQYF. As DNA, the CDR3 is TGCAGTGCTGCTACTAGCGGGAGTAACAACGAGCAGTACTTC.

This CDR3 reads CASSLGTTSPLHF. The CDR3 coding sequence is TGTGCCAGCAGCTTAGGGACCACGTCACCCCTCCACTTT. The chain uses TRBV11-2 and TRBJ1-6; D uncertain. Germline V CDR1 and CDR2: SGHAT, FQNNGV. The CDR3 is 13 amino acids. V lost 1 base and J lost 10, with 8 bases in between.

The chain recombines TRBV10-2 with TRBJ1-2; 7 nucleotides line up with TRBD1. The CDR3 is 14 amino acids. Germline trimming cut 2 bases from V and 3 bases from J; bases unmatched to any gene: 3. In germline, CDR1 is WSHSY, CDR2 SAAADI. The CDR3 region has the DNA TGCGCCAGCAGTGAGACAGGGGCTGACTATGGCTACACCTTC. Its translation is CASSETGADYGYTF.

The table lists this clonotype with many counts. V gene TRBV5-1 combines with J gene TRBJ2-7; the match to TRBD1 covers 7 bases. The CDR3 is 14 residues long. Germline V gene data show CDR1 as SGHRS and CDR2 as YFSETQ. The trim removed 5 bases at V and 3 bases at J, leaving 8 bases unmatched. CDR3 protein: CASRRQQGSYEQYF. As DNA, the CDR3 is TGCGCCAGCAGAAGGCAACAGGGGAGCTACGAGCAGTACTTC.

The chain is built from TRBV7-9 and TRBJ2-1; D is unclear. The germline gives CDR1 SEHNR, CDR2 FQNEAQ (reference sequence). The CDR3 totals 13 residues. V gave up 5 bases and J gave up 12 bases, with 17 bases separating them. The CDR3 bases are TGTGCCAGCAGCAACCCACAATCGTTAGGGCAGTTCTTC. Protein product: CASSNPQSLGQFF.

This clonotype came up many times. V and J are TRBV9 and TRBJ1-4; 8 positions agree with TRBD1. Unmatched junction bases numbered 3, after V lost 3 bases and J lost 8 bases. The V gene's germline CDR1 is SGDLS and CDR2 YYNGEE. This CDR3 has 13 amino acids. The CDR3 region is CASSDRGAEKLFF. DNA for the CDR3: TGTGCCAGCAGCGACAGGGGGGCAGAAAAACTGTTTTTT.

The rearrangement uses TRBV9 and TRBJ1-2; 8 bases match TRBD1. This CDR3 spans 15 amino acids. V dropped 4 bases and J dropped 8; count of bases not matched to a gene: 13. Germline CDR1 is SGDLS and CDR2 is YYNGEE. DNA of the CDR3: TGTGCCAGCAGCTTGCCCGGACAGGGAGGGCACGGCTACACCTTC. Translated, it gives CASSLPGQGGHGYTF.

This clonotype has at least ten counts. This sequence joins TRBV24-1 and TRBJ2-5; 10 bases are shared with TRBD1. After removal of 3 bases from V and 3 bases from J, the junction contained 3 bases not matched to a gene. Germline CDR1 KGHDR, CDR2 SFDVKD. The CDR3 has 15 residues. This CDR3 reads CATSDPGTGEETQYF. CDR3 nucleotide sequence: TGTGCCACCAGTGATCCCGGGACAGGGGAAGAGACCCAGTACTTC.

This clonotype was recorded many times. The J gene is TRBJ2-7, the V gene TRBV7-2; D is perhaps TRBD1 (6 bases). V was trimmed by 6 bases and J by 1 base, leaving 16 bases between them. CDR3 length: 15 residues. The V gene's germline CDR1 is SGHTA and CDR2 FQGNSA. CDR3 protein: CASSLTVRGSYEQYF. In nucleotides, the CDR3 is TGTGCCAGCAGTTTGACTGTGAGGGGGTCCTACGAGCAGTACTTC.

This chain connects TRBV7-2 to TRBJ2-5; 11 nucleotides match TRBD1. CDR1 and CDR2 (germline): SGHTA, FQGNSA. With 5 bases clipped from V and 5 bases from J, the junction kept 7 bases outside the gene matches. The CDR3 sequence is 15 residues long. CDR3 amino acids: CASSERTGGHETQYF. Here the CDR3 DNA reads TGTGCCAGCAGCGAACGGACAGGGGGCCATGAGACCCAGTACTTC.

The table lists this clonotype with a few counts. CDR3 coding DNA: TGTGCCAGCACTGTGACAGGTGGGAACACTGAAGCTTTCTTT. Its translation is CASTVTGGNTEAFF. The rearrangement links TRBV10-3 to TRBJ1-1; tentative D call: TRBD1 (6 bases). The CDR3 runs to 14 residues. V dropped 10 bases and J dropped 1 base, with 16 bases sitting between them. Germline loops: CDR1 ENHRY, CDR2 SYGVKD.

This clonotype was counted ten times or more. The CDR3 DNA follows: TGTGCCAGCGGGGGGACAGGGCGCGTCGGGGGCAATCAGCCCCAGCATTTT. It codes for CASGGTGRVGGNQPQHF. The chain links TRBV2 to TRBJ1-5; 9 positions match TRBD1. Trimming at V came to 8 bases and at J to 2 bases, leaving 13 bases not matched to a gene. The CDR3 sequence is 17 residues long. Germline-derived CDR1 and CDR2 are SNHLY and FYNNEI.

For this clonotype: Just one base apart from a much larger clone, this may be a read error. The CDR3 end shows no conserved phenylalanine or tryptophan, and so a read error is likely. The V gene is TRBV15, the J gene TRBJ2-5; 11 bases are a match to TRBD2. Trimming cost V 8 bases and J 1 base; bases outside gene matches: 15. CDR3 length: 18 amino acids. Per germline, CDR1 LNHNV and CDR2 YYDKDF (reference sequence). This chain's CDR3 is CATQTGSGTSGAQETQYL. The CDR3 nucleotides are TGTGCCACCCAGACAGGCTCAGGGACTAGCGGAGCCCAAGAGACCCAGTACCTC.

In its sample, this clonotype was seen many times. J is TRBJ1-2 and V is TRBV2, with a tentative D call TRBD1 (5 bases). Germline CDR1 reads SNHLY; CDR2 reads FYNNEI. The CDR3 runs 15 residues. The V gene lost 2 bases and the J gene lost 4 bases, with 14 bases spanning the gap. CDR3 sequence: CASSEIGAGLYGYTF. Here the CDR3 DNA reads TGTGCCAGCAGTGAAATCGGGGCAGGCCTCTATGGCTACACCTTC.

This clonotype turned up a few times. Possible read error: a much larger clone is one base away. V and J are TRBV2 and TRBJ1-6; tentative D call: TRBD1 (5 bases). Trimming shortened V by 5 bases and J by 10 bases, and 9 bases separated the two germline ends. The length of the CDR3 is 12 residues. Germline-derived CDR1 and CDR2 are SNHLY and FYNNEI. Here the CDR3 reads CASSFQGSPLHF. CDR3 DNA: TGTGCCAGCAGTTTTCAGGGATCACCCCTCCACTTT. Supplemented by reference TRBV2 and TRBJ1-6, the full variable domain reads EPEVTQTPSHQVTQMGQEVILRCVPISNHLYFYWYRQILGQKVEFLVSFYNNEISEKSEIFDDQFSVERPDGSNFTLKIRSTKLEDSAMYFCASSFQGSPLHFGNGTRLTVT.

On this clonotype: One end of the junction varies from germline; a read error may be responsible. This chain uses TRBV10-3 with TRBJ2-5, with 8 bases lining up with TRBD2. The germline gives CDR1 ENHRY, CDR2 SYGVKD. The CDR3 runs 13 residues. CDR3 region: CASSIGRGGTQYF. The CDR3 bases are TGTGCCAGCAGTATCGGGAGGGGGGGGACCCAGTACTTC.

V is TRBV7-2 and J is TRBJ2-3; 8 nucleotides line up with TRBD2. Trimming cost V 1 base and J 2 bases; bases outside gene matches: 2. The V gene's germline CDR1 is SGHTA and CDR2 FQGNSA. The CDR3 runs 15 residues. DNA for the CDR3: TGTGCCAGCAGCTTAGACGGGGGGGTCACAGATACGCAGTATTTT. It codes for CASSLDGGVTDTQYF.

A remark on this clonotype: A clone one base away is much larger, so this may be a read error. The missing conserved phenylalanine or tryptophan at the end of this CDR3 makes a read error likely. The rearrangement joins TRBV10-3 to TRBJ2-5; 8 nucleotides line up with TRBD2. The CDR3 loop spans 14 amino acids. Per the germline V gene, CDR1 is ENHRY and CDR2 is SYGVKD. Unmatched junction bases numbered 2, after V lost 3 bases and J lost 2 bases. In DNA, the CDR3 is TGTGCCATCAGTGATCAGCGGGGGCAAGAGACCCAGTACCTC. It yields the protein CAISDQRGQETQYL.

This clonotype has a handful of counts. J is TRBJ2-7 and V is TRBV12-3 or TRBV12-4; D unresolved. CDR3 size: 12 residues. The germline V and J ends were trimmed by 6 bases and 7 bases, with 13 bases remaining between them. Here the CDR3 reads CASSPSVLEQYF. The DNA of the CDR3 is TGTGCCAGCAGCCCCTCTGTCCTGGAGCAGTACTTC.

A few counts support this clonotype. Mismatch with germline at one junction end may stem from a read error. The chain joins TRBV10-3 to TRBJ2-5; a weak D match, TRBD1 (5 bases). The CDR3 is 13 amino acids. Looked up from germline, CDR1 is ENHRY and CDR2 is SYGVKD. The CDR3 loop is CASSEAGPETQYF. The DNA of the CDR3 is TGTGCCAGCAGTGAAGCAGGGCCAGAGACCCAGTACTTC.

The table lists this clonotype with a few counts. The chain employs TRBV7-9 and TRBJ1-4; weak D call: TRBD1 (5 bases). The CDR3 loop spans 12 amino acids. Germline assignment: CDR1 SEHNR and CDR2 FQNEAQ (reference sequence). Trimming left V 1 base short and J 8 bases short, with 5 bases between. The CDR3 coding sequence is TGTGCCAGCAGCTTAGAGGGGGAAAAACTGTTTTTT. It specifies CASSLEGEKLFF.

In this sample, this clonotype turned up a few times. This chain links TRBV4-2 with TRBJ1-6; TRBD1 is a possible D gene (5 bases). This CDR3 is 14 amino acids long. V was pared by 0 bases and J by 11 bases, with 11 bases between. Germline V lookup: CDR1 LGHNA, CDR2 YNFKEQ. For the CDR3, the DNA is TGTGCCAGCAGCCAAGAGTTGAACAGGCCACCCCTCCACTTT. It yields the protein CASSQELNRPPLHF.

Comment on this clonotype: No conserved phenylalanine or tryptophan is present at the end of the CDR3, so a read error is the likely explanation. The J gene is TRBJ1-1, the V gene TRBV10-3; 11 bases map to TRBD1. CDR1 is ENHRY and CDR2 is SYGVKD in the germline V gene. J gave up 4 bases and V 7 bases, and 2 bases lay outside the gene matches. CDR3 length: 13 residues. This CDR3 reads CAIKGTGGTEAFL. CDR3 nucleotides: TGTGCCATCAAAGGGACAGGGGGCACTGAAGCTTTCCTT.

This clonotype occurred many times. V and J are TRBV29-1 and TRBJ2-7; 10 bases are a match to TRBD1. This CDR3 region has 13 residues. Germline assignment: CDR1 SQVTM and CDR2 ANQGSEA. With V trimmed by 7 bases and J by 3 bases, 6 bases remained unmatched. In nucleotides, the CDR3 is TGCAGCGCGAGGGGACAGGGGATCTACGAGCAGTACTTC. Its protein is CSARGQGIYEQYF.

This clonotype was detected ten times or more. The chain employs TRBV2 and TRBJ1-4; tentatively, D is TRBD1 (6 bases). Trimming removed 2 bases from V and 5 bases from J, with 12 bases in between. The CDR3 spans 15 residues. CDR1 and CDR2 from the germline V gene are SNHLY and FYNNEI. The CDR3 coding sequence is TGTGCCAGCAGTGAACCGGGACATTGGAATGAAAAACTGTTTTTT. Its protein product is CASSEPGHWNEKLFF.

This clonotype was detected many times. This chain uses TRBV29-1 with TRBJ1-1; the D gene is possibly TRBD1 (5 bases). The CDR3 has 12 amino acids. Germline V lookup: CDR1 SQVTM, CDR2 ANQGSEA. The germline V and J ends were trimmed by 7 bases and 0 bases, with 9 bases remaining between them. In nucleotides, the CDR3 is TGCAGCGGTGGACAAGTGAACACTGAAGCTTTCTTT. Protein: CSGGQVNTEAFF.